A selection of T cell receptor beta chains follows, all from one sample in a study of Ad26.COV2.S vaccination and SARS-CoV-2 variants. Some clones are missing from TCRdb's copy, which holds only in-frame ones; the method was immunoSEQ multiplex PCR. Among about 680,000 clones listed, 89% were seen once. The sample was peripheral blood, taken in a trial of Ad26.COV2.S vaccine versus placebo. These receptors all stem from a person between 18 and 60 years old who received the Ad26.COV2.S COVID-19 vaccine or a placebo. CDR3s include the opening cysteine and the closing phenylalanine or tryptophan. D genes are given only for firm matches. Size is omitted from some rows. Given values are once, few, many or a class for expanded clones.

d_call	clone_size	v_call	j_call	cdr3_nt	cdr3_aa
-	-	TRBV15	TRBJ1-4	TGTGCCACCAGCAGAGGCTCTACGGGGGAAAAACTGTTTTTT	CATSRGSTGEKLFF
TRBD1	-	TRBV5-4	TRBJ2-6	TGTGCCAGCAGTCCTGCGCGGGACAGGGGCTACTCTGGGGCCAACGTCCTGACTTTC	CASSPARDRGYSGANVLTF
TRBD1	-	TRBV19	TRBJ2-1	TGTGCCAGTAGTATGGGACAGGGGGCATGGAATGAGCAGTTCTTC	CASSMGQGAWNEQFF
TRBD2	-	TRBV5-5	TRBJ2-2	TGTGCCACCGGGCTACTAGCGGCGACCGGGGAGCTGTTTTTT	CATGLLAATGELFF
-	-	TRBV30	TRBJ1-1	TGTGCCTGGAGTGCATATTCTGAAGCTTTCTTT	CAWSAYSEAFF
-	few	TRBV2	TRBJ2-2	TGTGCCAGCAGGGGCCCAAACACCGGGGAGCTGTTTTTT	CASRGPNTGELFF
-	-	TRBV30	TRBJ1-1	TGTGCCTGGAGTCTGGGGGGTGTGGACACTGAAGCTTTCTTT	CAWSLGGVDTEAFF
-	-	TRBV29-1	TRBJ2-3	TGCAGCACCACTGGAGGGACGGACACAGATACGCAGTATTTT	CSTTGGTDTDTQYF
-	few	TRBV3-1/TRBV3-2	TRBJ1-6	TGTGCCAGCAGCCTGCTAAATAAGAATTCACCCCTCCACTTT	CASSLLNKNSPLHF
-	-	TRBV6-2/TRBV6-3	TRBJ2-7	TGTGCCAGCAGTTATTTGGACAGCTTCTCCTACGAGCAGTACTTC	CASSYLDSFSYEQYF
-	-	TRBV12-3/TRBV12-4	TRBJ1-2	TGTGCCAGCAGTCCTCCAGGGATCTATGGCTACACCTTC	CASSPPGIYGYTF
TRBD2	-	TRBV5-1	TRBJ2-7	TGCGCCAGCAGCTCGACGCGGGGGAGAAACTACGAGCAGTACTTC	CASSSTRGRNYEQYF
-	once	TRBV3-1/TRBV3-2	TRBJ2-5	TGTGCCAGCAGCCCACCGGGGCAGCTCCAAGAGACCCAGTACTTC	CASSPPGQLQETQYF
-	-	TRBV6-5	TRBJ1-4	TGTGCCAGCAAGCCGCCGGGACCCGAGACTGAAAAACTGTTTTTT	CASKPPGPETEKLFF
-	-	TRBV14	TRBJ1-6	TGTGCCAGCAGCCCTCGCGGACAGAGTAATAATTCACCCCTCCACTTT	CASSPRGQSNNSPLHF
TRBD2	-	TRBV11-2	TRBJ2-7	TGTGCCAGCAGCTTAGGGGAGCGGGCGGGGGTCTACGAGCAGTACTTC	CASSLGERAGVYEQYF
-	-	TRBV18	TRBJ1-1	TGTGCCAGCTCACCACCCGCGAGGACTGAAGCTTTCTTT	CASSPPARTEAFF
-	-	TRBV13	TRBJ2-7	TGTGCCAGCAGCTTAGGGGCTAGGTCCTACGAGCAGTACTTC	CASSLGARSYEQYF
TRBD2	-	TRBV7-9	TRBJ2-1	TGTGCCAGCAGCCCGCAGGGAGGGGATTACAATGAGCAGTTCTTC	CASSPQGGDYNEQFF
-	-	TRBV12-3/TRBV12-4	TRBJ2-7	TGTGCCAGCAGGGGATCCTACGAGCAGTACTTC	CASRGSYEQYF